This T cell receptor (beta chain) was identified during a study of cytomegalovirus exposure and HLA in healthy donors. Study-level background: A prior analysis found about 120 million unique TCR beta sequences from approximately 190 million T cells.

Researchers ran the PCR with 60 Vbeta and 13 Jbeta primers. Sequencing used immunoSEQ multiplex PCR; TCRdb keeps in-frame clones, though not all of them. The sample consists of fewer than 150,000 clones, about 80% of them appearing once. CDR1 is MNHEY, CDR2 SVGAGI, per germline. The CDR3 is 16 residues long. The germline V and J ends were trimmed by 0 bases and 0 bases, with 11 bases remaining between them. As concerns this clone: Its antigen is still unknown.

General study points: Versus the 666-donor mean, an Asian-associated ancestry cluster reportedly showed fewer N-insertions in a later analysis. Analysis was carried out at a later point, and it linked a missense DCLRE1C variant to TCR beta V- and J-gene trimming.

The clonotype comes from a man aged 50 or older in good health and CMV-seronegative. The sequenced material came from PBMCs. The chain joins TRBV6-5 to TRBJ1-1; D gene ambiguous. Here the CDR3 DNA reads TGTGCCAGCAGTTACTCGGCAAACTACATGAACACTGAAGCTTTCTTT. Translation: CASSYSANYMNTEAFF.